Each of the 11 T cell receptor beta chains below was sequenced from the same sample in a study of OX40 agonist ivuxolimab in advanced cancers. Profiling relied on immunoSEQ multiplex PCR, and the TCRdb table lists in-frame clones only, not all of them. The sample lists approximately 92,000 clones; roughly 94% were seen once. Sequencing was performed on CD4+ or CD8+ T cells sorted from blood, taken in a trial of the OX40 agonist ivuxolimab. These receptor sequences come from an adult with an advanced solid tumor such as melanoma, head and neck, liver or kidney cancer.

The gene calls are TRBV5-1 and TRBJ1-2; D may be TRBD1 (5 bases). The CDR3 extends over 13 amino acids. V was cut by 0 bases and J by 4 bases, with 7 bases left in between. Germline assignment: CDR1 SGHRS and CDR2 YFSETQ. The CDR3: CASSLEGVYGYTF. CDR3 nucleotides: TGCGCCAGCAGCTTGGAAGGGGTCTATGGCTACACCTTC.

The V gene is TRBV10-3, the J gene TRBJ1-1; 8 nucleotides line up with TRBD1. The V gene end was trimmed by 4 bases and the J gene end by 1 base; junction bases not matched to a gene: 5. Per the germline V gene, CDR1 is ENHRY and CDR2 is SYGVKD. The CDR3 sequence is 15 residues long. Written as DNA, the CDR3 is TGTGCCATCAGTGTACAGGGGGGACCGAACACTGAAGCTTTCTTT. Protein sequence: CAISVQGGPNTEAFF.

The chain has TRBV7-9 and TRBJ1-5; no definite D call. This CDR3 region has 13 residues. V lost 1 base and J lost 8, with 9 bases in between. Germline CDR1 reads SEHNR; CDR2 reads FQNEAQ (reference sequence). The CDR3 DNA follows: TGTGCCAGCAGCTTAGGAGGTGATAAGCCCCAGCATTTT. Translating it yields CASSLGGDKPQHF.

In DNA, the CDR3 is TGTGCCAGCAGTACGAGGACGGGACTTGATGGCACCGGGGAGCTGTTTTTT. Its protein is CASSTRTGLDGTGELFF. The V call is TRBV27, the J call TRBJ2-2; possibly TRBD2 for D (6 bases). V was cut by 5 bases and J by 4 bases, with 20 bases left in between. Germline loops: CDR1 MNHEY, CDR2 SMNVEV (reference sequence). The CDR3 runs 17 residues.

This clone was found once. The chain has TRBV28 and TRBJ2-3; the D is unclear. CDR1 is MDHEN and CDR2 is SYDVKM in the germline V gene. CDR3 length equals 13 residues. V was pared by 3 bases and J by 9 bases, with 13 bases between. Written as DNA, the CDR3 is TGTGCCAGCAGTTTGGTTCAAGGCCCGACGCAGTATTTT. Encoded protein: CASSLVQGPTQYF.

The J gene is TRBJ1-1, the V gene TRBV5-4; no clear D gene. This CDR3 is 12 amino acids long. Germline CDR1 is SGHNT and CDR2 is YYREEE (reference sequence). Trimming cost V 7 bases and J 0 bases, with 7 bases left between them. The CDR3 loop is CASLGLNTEAFF. DNA of the CDR3: TGTGCCAGCCTAGGGCTGAACACTGAAGCTTTCTTT.

The chain couples TRBV28 to TRBJ2-7, with TRBD2 as a possible D gene (5 bases). V lost 7 bases and J 1 base, leaving 17 bases between the germline ends. The CDR3 sequence is 15 residues long. Germline CDR1 MDHEN, CDR2 SYDVKM. CDR3 bases: TGTGCCAGCACACGATTCCCCAGCGGATCCTACGAGCAGTACTTC. Encoded protein: CASTRFPSGSYEQYF.

The genes are TRBV4-1 and TRBJ2-7; tentative D call: TRBD1 (6 bases). V was trimmed by 3 bases and J by 0 bases, leaving 24 bases between them. Germline CDR1 and CDR2: MGHRA and YSYEKL. This CDR3 is built from 19 residues. CDR3 nucleotide sequence: TGCGCCAGCAGCCACCCAGGCCTTCGAACAGGGAAAGACTCCTACGAGCAGTACTTC. It is translated as CASSHPGLRTGKDSYEQYF.

V usage is TRBV18 and J usage is TRBJ1-6; 7 nucleotides match TRBD1. Germline trimming cut 0 bases from V and 3 bases from J; bases unmatched to any gene: 5. The CDR3 contains 17 residues. CDR1 KGHSH and CDR2 LQKENI come from the germline V gene. The CDR3 loop is CASSPPEGANYNSPLHF. In DNA, the CDR3 is TGTGCCAGCTCACCACCGGAGGGGGCGAACTATAATTCACCCCTCCACTTT.

This chain links TRBV18 with TRBJ1-1, with D maybe TRBD1 (5 bases). V was trimmed by 0 bases and J by 3 bases, leaving 14 bases between them. Germline CDR1 reads KGHSH; CDR2 reads LQKENI. The CDR3 runs to 16 residues. CDR3 nucleotide sequence: TGTGCCAGCTCACCACCGGAAGGTTGGGGGGACACTGAAGCTTTCTTT. Its translation is CASSPPEGWGDTEAFF.

V and J are TRBV5-1 and TRBJ2-5; tentative D call: TRBD1 (6 bases). Per germline, CDR1 SGHRS and CDR2 YFSETQ. This CDR3 is 14 amino acids long. Trimming removed 0 bases at V and 5 bases at J, with 11 bases between. CDR3 amino acids: CASSLDGGRETQYF. The CDR3 coding sequence is TGCGCCAGCAGCTTGGATGGGGGCCGGGAGACCCAGTACTTC.